The rows below give T cell receptor beta chains drawn from one sample of a study of cytomegalovirus exposure and HLA in healthy donors. Clones were read by immunoSEQ multiplex PCR, and TCRdb kept only the in-frame ones, dropping some. The table lists 110,000 or so clones, over 70% of them singletons. Sample: PBMCs. Source of these receptors: a woman aged 45 to 65 in good health and CMV-seropositive. Both conserved end residues are part of each CDR3. The order of the fields is V gene, D gene, clone size, J gene, CDR3 protein, CDR3 DNA. D genes are given only for firm matches. Where a row states a size, it is once, few, many or the class of an expanded clone; other rows omit it.

V: TRBV7-7; D: TRBD1; size: .; J: TRBJ2-1; CDR3: CASSSGQNNEQFF; DNA: TGTGCCAGCAGCTCGGGACAGAACAATGAGCAGTTCTTC
V: TRBV19; D: .; size: .; J: TRBJ1-5; CDR3: CASSTGQKNQPQHF; DNA: TGTGCCAGTAGTACAGGACAGAAGAATCAGCCCCAGCATTTT
V: TRBV2; D: TRBD2; size: .; J: TRBJ2-7; CDR3: CASTQTSYYEQYF; DNA: TGTGCCAGCACCCAGACTAGCTACTACGAGCAGTACTTC
V: TRBV27; D: TRBD1; size: .; J: TRBJ1-1; CDR3: CASSGRQGSMNTEAFF; DNA: TGTGCCAGCAGTGGACGACAGGGTAGTATGAACACTGAAGCTTTCTTT
V: TRBV30; D: TRBD1; size: .; J: TRBJ1-4; CDR3: CAWRFTGAGEKLFF; DNA: TGTGCCTGGCGGTTTACAGGGGCTGGGGAAAAACTGTTTTTT
V: TRBV7-8; D: TRBD2; size: .; J: TRBJ2-1; CDR3: CASSLVTSGGYNEQFF; DNA: TGTGCCAGCAGCTTAGTTACTAGCGGGGGCTACAATGAGCAGTTCTTC
V: TRBV2; D: TRBD2; size: .; J: TRBJ2-7; CDR3: CASSGGGPSYEQYF; DNA: TGTGCCAGCAGTGGCGGGGGACCCTCCTACGAGCAGTACTTC
V: TRBV18; D: .; size: .; J: TRBJ1-1; CDR3: CASSPKDRNTEAFF; DNA: TGTGCCAGCTCACCAAAGGACAGGAACACTGAAGCTTTCTTT
V: TRBV29-1; D: .; size: .; J: TRBJ1-2; CDR3: CSAQGNYGYTF; DNA: TGCAGCGCCCAGGGGAACTATGGCTACACCTTC
V: TRBV12-5; D: TRBD2; size: .; J: TRBJ2-7; CDR3: CASGFGGGVNEQYF; DNA: TGTGCTAGTGGTTTTGGCGGGGGGGTCAACGAGCAGTACTTC
V: TRBV4-2; D: TRBD2; size: .; J: TRBJ2-3; CDR3: CASSQEPSGPGNTQYF; DNA: TGTGCCAGCAGCCAAGAGCCTAGCGGGCCAGGGAATACGCAGTATTTT
V: TRBV2; D: .; size: few; J: TRBJ1-4; CDR3: CASSARYLGDEKLFF; DNA: TGTGCCAGCAGTGCCCGATATCTAGGGGATGAAAAACTGTTTTTT
V: TRBV19; D: .; size: .; J: TRBJ1-5; CDR3: CASRLPDSNQPQHF; DNA: TGTGCCAGTAGGCTACCCGATAGCAATCAGCCCCAGCATTTT